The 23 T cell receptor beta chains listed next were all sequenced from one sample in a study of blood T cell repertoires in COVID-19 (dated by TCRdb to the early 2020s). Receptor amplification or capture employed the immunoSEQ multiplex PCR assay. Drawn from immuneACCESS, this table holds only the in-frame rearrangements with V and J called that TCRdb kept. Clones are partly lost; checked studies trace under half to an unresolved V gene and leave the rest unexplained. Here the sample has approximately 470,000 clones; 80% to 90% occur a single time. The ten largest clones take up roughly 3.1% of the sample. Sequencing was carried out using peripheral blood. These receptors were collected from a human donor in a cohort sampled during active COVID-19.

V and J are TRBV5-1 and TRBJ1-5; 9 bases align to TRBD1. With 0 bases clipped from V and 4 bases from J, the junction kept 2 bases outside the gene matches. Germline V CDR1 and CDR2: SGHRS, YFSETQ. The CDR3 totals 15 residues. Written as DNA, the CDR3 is TGCGCCAGCAGCTTGGGGGACAGGGCGAATCAGCCCCAGCATTTT. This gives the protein CASSLGDRANQPQHF.

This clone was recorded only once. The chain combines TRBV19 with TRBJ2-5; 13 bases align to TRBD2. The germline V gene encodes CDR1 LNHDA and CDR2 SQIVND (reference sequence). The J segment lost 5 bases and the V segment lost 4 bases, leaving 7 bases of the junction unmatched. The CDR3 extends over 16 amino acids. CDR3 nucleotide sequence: TGTGCCAGTAGTACCCAAGGACTAGCGGGAGCGGAGACCCAGTACTTC. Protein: CASSTQGLAGAETQYF.

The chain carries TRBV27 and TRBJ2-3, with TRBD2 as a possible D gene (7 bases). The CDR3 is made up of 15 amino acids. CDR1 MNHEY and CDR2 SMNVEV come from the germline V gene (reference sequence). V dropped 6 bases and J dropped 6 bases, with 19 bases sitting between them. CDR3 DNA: TGTGCCAGCAGGCCCCTAGGGGGGGTCACGGATACGCAGTATTTT. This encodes CASRPLGGVTDTQYF.

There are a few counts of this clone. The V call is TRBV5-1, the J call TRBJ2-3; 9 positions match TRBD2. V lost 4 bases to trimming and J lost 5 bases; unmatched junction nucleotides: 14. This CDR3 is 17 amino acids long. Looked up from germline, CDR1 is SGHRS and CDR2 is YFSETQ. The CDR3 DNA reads TGCGCCAGCAGCCCGCGGGGACTAGCTGGATCGGGAGATACGCAGTATTTT. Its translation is CASSPRGLAGSGDTQYF.

Written as DNA, the CDR3 is TGTGCCTGGATGCTAAGAAACTCTGGAAACACCATATATTTT. It encodes CAWMLRNSGNTIYF. This chain links TRBV30 with TRBJ1-3, with D unclear. Germline V lookup: CDR1 GTSNPN, CDR2 SVGIG (reference sequence). This CDR3 region has 14 residues. V gave up 4 bases and J gave up 0 bases, with 10 bases separating them.

The CDR3 sequence is CASSSDRRAGRFGETQYF. CDR3 in DNA: TGTGCCAGCAGTTCCGATCGAAGGGCGGGAAGATTCGGGGAGACCCAGTACTTC. This chain connects TRBV27 to TRBJ2-5, with D possibly matching TRBD2 (6 bases). V was shortened by 4 bases and J by 5 bases, with 26 bases between the two germline ends. Germline lookup yields CDR1 MNHEY and CDR2 SMNVEV (reference sequence). CDR3 length: 18 amino acids.

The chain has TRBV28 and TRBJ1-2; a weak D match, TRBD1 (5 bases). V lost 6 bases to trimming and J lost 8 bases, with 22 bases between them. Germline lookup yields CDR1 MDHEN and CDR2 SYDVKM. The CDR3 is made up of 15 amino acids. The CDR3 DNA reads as TGTGCCAGCAGGCCGGGGGGGACTCCCTCGGGAGGCTACACCTTC. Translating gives CASRPGGTPSGGYTF.

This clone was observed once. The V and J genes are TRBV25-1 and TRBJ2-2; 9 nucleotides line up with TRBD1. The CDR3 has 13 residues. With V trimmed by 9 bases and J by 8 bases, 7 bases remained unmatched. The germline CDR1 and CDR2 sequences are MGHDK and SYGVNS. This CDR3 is CASLQGAGGELFF. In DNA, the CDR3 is TGTGCCAGTCTACAGGGGGCGGGTGGGGAGCTGTTTTTT.

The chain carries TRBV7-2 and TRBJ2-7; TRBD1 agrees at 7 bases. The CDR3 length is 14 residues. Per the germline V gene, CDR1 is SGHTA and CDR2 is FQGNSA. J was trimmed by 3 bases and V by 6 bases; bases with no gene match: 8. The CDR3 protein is CASSTRQGYYEQYF. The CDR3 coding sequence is TGTGCCAGCAGTACTCGACAGGGTTACTACGAGCAGTACTTC.

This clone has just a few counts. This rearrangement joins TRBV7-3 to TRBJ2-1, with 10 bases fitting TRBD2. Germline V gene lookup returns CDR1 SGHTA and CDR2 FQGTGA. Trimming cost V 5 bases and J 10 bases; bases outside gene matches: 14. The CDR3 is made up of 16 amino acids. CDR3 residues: CASSLGASGSSREQFF. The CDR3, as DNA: TGTGCCAGCAGCCTCGGGGCTAGCGGGAGCTCGCGCGAGCAGTTCTTC.

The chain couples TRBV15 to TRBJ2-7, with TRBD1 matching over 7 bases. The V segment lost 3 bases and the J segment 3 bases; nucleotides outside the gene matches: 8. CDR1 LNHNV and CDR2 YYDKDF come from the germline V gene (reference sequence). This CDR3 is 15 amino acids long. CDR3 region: CATSSPDRAIYEQYF. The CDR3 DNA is TGTGCCACCAGCAGCCCAGACAGGGCTATCTACGAGCAGTACTTC.

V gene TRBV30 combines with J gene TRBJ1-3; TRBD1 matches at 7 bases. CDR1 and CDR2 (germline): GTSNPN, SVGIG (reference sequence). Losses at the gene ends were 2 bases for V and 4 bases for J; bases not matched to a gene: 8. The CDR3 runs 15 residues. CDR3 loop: CAWSPTGVRGNTIYF. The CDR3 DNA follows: TGTGCCTGGAGTCCTACAGGGGTGAGGGGAAACACCATATATTTT.

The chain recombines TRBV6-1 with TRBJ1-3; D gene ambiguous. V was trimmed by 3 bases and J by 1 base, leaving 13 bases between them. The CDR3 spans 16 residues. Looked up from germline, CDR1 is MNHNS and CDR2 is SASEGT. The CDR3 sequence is CASSERAGRSGNTIYF. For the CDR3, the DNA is TGTGCCAGCAGTGAGCGGGCAGGCAGGTCTGGAAACACCATATATTTT.

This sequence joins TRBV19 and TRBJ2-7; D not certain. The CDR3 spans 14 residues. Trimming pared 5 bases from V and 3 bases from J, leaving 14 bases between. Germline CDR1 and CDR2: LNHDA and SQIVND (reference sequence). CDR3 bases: TGTGCCAGTAGTCTCCGGGTTCCGAACTACGAGCAGTACTTC. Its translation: CASSLRVPNYEQYF.

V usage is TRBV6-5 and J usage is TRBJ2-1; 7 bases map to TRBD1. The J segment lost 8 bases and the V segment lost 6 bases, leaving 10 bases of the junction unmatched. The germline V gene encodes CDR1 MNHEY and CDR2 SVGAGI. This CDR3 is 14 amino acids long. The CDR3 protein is CASSPDRLRYEQFF. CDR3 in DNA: TGTGCCAGCAGCCCGGACAGGCTAAGGTATGAGCAGTTCTTC.

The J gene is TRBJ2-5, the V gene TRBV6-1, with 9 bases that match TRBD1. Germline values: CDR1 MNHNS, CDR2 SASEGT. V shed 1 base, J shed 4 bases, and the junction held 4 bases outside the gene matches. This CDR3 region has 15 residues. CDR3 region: CASSEVTGGRETQYF. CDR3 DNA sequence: TGTGCCAGCAGTGAAGTTACAGGGGGCCGAGAGACCCAGTACTTC.

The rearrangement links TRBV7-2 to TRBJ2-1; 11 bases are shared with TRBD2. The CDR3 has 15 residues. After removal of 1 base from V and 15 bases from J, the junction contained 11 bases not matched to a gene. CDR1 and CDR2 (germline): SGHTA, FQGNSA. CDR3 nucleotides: TGTGCCAGCAGCTTAGTACCACTAGCGGGAGAGGATCGGTTCTTC. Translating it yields CASSLVPLAGEDRFF.

CDR3 sequence (DNA): TGTGCCAGTAGAAGGAGGGAGGGAGCGAACACTGAAGCTTTCTTT. Protein product: CASRRREGANTEAFF. The rearrangement links TRBV19 to TRBJ1-1, with D uncertain. V lost 6 bases to trimming and J lost 1 base, with 15 bases between them. Per the germline V gene, CDR1 is LNHDA and CDR2 is SQIVND (reference sequence). This CDR3 is built from 15 residues.

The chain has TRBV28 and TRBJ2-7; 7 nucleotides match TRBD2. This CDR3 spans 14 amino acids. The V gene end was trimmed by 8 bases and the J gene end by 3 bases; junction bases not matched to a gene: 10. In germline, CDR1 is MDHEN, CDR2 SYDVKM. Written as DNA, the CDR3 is TGTGCCAGCTCCTCGGGGGGAACGCTCTACGAGCAGTACTTC. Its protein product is CASSSGGTLYEQYF.

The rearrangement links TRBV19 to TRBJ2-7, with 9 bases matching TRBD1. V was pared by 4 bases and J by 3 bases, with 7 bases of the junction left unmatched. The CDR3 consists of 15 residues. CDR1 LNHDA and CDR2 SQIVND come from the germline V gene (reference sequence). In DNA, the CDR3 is TGTGCCAGTAGTACAACGGGACAGGGATACTACGAGCAGTACTTC. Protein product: CASSTTGQGYYEQYF.

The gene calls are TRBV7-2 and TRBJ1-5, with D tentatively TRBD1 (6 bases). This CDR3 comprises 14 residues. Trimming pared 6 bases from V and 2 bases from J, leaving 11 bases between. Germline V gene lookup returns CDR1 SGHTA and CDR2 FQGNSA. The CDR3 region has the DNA TGTGCCAGCAGTTCCGGGGGGCGCAATCAGCCCCAGCATTTT. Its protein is CASSSGGRNQPQHF.

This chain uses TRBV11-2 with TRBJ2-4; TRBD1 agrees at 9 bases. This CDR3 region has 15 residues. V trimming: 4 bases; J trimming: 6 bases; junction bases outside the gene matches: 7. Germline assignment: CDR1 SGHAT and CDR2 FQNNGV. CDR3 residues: CASSYHTGGRNIQYF. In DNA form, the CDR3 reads TGTGCCAGCAGCTACCACACAGGGGGCCGAAACATTCAGTACTTC.

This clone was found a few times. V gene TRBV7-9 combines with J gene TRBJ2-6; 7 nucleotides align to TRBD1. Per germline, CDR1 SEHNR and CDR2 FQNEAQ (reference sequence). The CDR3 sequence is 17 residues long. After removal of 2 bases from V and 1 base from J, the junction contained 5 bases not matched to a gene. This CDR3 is CASSLLQGLSGANVLTF. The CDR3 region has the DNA TGTGCCAGCAGCTTATTACAGGGGTTGTCTGGGGCCAACGTCCTGACTTTC.